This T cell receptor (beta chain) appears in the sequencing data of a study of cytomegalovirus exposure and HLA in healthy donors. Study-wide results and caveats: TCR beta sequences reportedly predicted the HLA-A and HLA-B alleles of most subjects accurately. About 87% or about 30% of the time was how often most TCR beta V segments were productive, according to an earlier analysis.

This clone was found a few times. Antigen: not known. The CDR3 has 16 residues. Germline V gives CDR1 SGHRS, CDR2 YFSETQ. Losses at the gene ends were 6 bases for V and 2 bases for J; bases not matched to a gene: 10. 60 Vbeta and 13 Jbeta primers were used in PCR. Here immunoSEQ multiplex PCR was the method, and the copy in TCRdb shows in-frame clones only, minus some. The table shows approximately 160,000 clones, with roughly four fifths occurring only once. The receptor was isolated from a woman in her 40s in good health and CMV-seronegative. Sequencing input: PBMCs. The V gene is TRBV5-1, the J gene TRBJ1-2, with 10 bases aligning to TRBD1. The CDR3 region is CASKLGPGQGNYGYTF. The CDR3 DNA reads TGCGCCAGCAAGTTAGGACCGGGACAGGGGAACTATGGCTACACCTTC.